Following are 30 T cell receptor beta chains from one sample sequenced in a study of blood T cell repertoires in COVID-19. Profiled with immunoSEQ multiplex PCR; TCRdb holds only in-frame clones, not every one. The sample lists under 120,000 clones; roughly 84% were seen once. Sequences were obtained from peripheral blood. These receptors originate from a human donor in a cohort sampled during active COVID-19.

The V gene is TRBV19, the J gene TRBJ1-5; 7 bases are a match to TRBD1. The CDR3 has 16 residues. Germline V gene lookup returns CDR1 LNHDA and CDR2 SQIVND (reference sequence). With 4 bases clipped from V and 0 bases from J, the junction kept 6 bases outside the gene matches. CDR3 sequence (DNA): TGTGCCAGTAGTAGATCCCAGGGGGTTAGCAATCAGCCCCAGCATTTT. It specifies CASSRSQGVSNQPQHF.

The gene calls are TRBV7-7 and TRBJ2-5; 8 nucleotides match TRBD1. V dropped 3 bases and J dropped 5; count of bases not matched to a gene: 2. In germline, CDR1 is SSHAT, CDR2 FNYEAQ (reference sequence). CDR3 size: 13 residues. The CDR3 DNA sequence: TGTGCCAGCAGCTTGCGGGACAGGGAGACCCAGTACTTC. Its protein product is CASSLRDRETQYF.

With regard to this clone: The junction does not match germline at one end; this may be a read error. This CDR3 is also generated by other DNA sequences in the sample. The chain has TRBV3-1 (or the pseudogene TRBV3-2) and TRBJ2-1, with D maybe TRBD2 (5 bases). The germline V gene has CDR1 LGHDT and CDR2 YNNKEL (reference sequence). This CDR3 is built from 11 residues. CDR3 amino acids: CASSWGDEQFF. CDR3 nucleotide sequence: TGCGCCAGCAGCTGGGGAGATGAGCAGTTCTTC.

The chain joins TRBV5-4 to TRBJ2-2; 9 nucleotides align to TRBD2. V was clipped by 2 bases and J by 5 bases; unmatched bases: 4. Per germline, CDR1 SGHNT and CDR2 YYREEE (reference sequence). This CDR3 has 15 amino acids. The CDR3 is CASSLRLADTGELFF. CDR3 in DNA: TGTGCCAGCAGCTTAAGACTAGCGGATACCGGGGAGCTGTTTTTT.

In the case of this clone: The identical CDR3 is also encoded by other nucleotide sequences in the sample. This chain links TRBV6-6 with TRBJ1-5; D is undetermined. The CDR3 runs 14 residues. Germline lookup yields CDR1 MNHNY and CDR2 SVGAGI (reference sequence). Between the trimmed V and J ends, which lost 0 bases and 1 base, there was a span of 4 bases. The DNA for the CDR3 is TGTGCCAGCAGTTACTCGGAGAGCAATCAGCCCCAGCATTTT. This codes for CASSYSESNQPQHF.

The chain employs TRBV3-1 (or the pseudogene TRBV3-2) and TRBJ2-1, with TRBD1 matching over 9 bases. The germline V gene encodes CDR1 LGHDT and CDR2 YNNKEL (reference sequence). CDR3 size: 16 residues. The V gene end was trimmed by 2 bases and the J gene end by 6 bases; junction bases not matched to a gene: 8. The CDR3 nucleotides read TGTGCCAGCAGCCAATCCCCGGGGACAGGGAGCAATGAGCAGTTCTTC. This translates into CASSQSPGTGSNEQFF.

The chain joins TRBV20-1 to TRBJ2-3; no clear D. Germline CDR1 is DFQATT and CDR2 is SNEGSKA (reference sequence). V was pared by 3 bases and J by 1 base, with 11 bases between. The CDR3 is made up of 14 amino acids. CDR3 in DNA: TGCAGTGCTAGTTCCTCCTCGGGCACAGATACGCAGTATTTT. Protein: CSASSSSGTDTQYF.

This clone was picked up one time. CDR3 nucleotide sequence: TGTGCCACCAGACCCGGGACAGGAGTCACTGAAGCTTTCTTT. It yields the protein CATRPGTGVTEAFF. The V and J genes are TRBV15 and TRBJ1-1; 8 positions agree with TRBD1. The CDR3 spans 14 residues. The V and J ends lost 6 bases and 4 bases, in that order; junction bases with no gene match: 7. Germline V gene sequence: CDR1 LNHNV, CDR2 YYDKDF (reference sequence).

V gene TRBV5-1 combines with J gene TRBJ2-7, with a possible D match to TRBD2 (5 bases). The CDR3 consists of 15 residues. Trimming pared 1 base from V and 1 base from J, leaving 12 bases between. The germline gives CDR1 SGHRS, CDR2 YFSETQ. CDR3 nucleotide sequence: TGCGCCAGCAGCTTGAATAGCGTAACTTCCTACGAGCAGTACTTC. Translating gives CASSLNSVTSYEQYF.

The genes are TRBV10-3 and TRBJ1-1; D possibly corresponds to TRBD1 (5 bases). The germline V gene encodes CDR1 ENHRY and CDR2 SYGVKD. The CDR3 sequence is 17 residues long. Trimming cost V 4 bases and J 3 bases, with 21 bases left between them. CDR3 sequence: CAISGAAGGPRDTEAFF. CDR3 bases: TGTGCCATCAGTGGTGCGGCGGGGGGACCGCGGGACACTGAAGCTTTCTTT.

This sequence joins TRBV11-2 and TRBJ2-5; 7 bases align to TRBD2. The CDR3 has 13 amino acids. Germline V lookup: CDR1 SGHAT, CDR2 FQNNGV. V was pared by 6 bases and J by 4 bases, with 5 bases of the junction left unmatched. CDR3: CASSRDYSETQYF. The CDR3 DNA sequence: TGTGCCAGCAGTCGGGACTATTCAGAGACCCAGTACTTC.

V gene TRBV6-5 combines with J gene TRBJ1-2, with D perhaps TRBD1 (5 bases). Deletions cut 5 bases from V and 7 bases from J, with 14 bases between. Germline CDR1 and CDR2: MNHEY and SVGAGI. CDR3 length: 13 residues. The CDR3 nucleotides are TGTGCCAGCAGTCCAGGACATCCGCCTGGCTACACCTTC. Protein sequence: CASSPGHPPGYTF.

J is TRBJ2-1 and V is TRBV20-1; TRBD2 aligns across 7 bases. The CDR3 spans 14 residues. The V gene's germline CDR1 is DFQATT and CDR2 SNEGSKA (reference sequence). With V trimmed by 3 bases and J by 9 bases, 11 bases remained unmatched. This chain's CDR3 is CSASGSEREREQFF. In DNA form, the CDR3 reads TGCAGTGCTAGTGGATCGGAGCGGGAACGTGAGCAGTTCTTC.

In its sample, this clone was seen a few times. The rearrangement links TRBV24-1 to TRBJ1-2, with D hard to call. The CDR3 has 13 residues. The V gene's germline CDR1 is KGHDR and CDR2 SFDVKD. Trimming left V 7 bases short and J 2 bases short, with 10 bases between. CDR3 sequence: CATSLTENYGYTF. In DNA form, the CDR3 reads TGTGCCACCAGCCTGACGGAGAACTATGGCTACACCTTC.

V and J are TRBV9 and TRBJ2-1; 8 bases are a match to TRBD2. This CDR3 region has 15 residues. Germline CDR1 and CDR2: SGDLS and YYNGEE. After removal of 0 bases from V and 3 bases from J, the junction contained 2 bases not matched to a gene. CDR3 nucleotides: TGTGCCAGCAGCGTAGCGGGAGGGTTCTACAATGAGCAGTTCTTC. This translates into CASSVAGGFYNEQFF.

This chain joins TRBV5-1 and TRBJ2-7; TRBD2 matches at 8 bases. V lost 4 bases, J lost 3 bases, and 6 bases stayed unmatched. The germline V gene has CDR1 SGHRS and CDR2 YFSETQ. CDR3 length: 14 residues. In nucleotides, the CDR3 is TGCGCCAGCAGCATAACGGGACTAGGCTACGAGCAGTACTTC. Its translation is CASSITGLGYEQYF.

This chain links TRBV7-9 with TRBJ1-2, with 8 bases fitting TRBD1. Per the germline V gene, CDR1 is SEHNR and CDR2 is FQNEAQ (reference sequence). The CDR3 length is 15 residues. With 5 bases clipped from V and 5 bases from J, the junction kept 10 bases outside the gene matches. The CDR3 DNA reads TGTGCCAGCAGCGAACCAGACAGGGGTGGGTATGGCTACACCTTC. Protein product: CASSEPDRGGYGYTF.

This clone was detected a few times. CDR3 nucleotides: TGTGCCAGCAGCCGAGGGGGCTCGCTACAGCCCCAGCATTTT. It encodes CASSRGGSLQPQHF. The J gene is TRBJ1-5, the V gene TRBV7-8; TRBD1 matches 7 bases. The length of the CDR3 is 14 residues. Per germline, CDR1 SGHVS and CDR2 FQNEAQ. The J segment lost 7 bases and the V segment lost 5 bases, leaving 8 bases of the junction unmatched.

The V gene is TRBV9, the J gene TRBJ1-1; D remains ambiguous. This CDR3 is built from 14 residues. Germline-derived CDR1 and CDR2 are SGDLS and YYNGEE. Trimming shortened V by 1 base and J by 3 bases, and 10 bases separated the two germline ends. The CDR3 nucleotides read TGTGCCAGCAGCGTAAAGTGGCGGGACACTGAAGCTTTCTTT. This codes for CASSVKWRDTEAFF.

The gene calls are TRBV10-3 and TRBJ2-2; possible D gene TRBD2, 6 bases. The length of the CDR3 is 14 residues. V was pared by 8 bases and J by 7 bases, with 17 bases between. Germline CDR1 reads ENHRY; CDR2 reads SYGVKD. The CDR3 loop is CAIRPGDVVGELFF. The CDR3 region has the DNA TGTGCCATCCGCCCGGGAGATGTCGTCGGGGAGCTGTTTTTT.

The chain has TRBV12-3 or TRBV12-4 and TRBJ1-2, with a tentative D call TRBD1 (6 bases). The CDR3 loop spans 12 amino acids. Between the trimmed V and J ends, which lost 3 bases and 8 bases, there was a span of 10 bases. The CDR3 nucleotides read TGTGCCAGCAGTTTGGCGGGGGCAGGCTACACCTTC. Translation: CASSLAGAGYTF.

The V and J genes are TRBV9 and TRBJ1-3; 7 bases agree with TRBD1. The germline V gene has CDR1 SGDLS and CDR2 YYNGEE. This CDR3 has 17 amino acids. Losses at the gene ends were 3 bases for V and 0 bases for J; bases not matched to a gene: 9. This CDR3 is CASSAYSTGASGNTIYF. Written as DNA, the CDR3 is TGTGCCAGCAGCGCTTATTCTACAGGGGCCTCTGGAAACACCATATATTTT.

V usage is TRBV10-3 and J usage is TRBJ2-5; 9 bases are a match to TRBD1. CDR1 ENHRY and CDR2 SYGVKD come from the germline V gene. The CDR3 contains 15 residues. J lost 3 bases, V lost 2 bases, and 4 bases had no gene match. The DNA for the CDR3 is TGTGCCATCAGTGAGACAAGGGACAGGGAAGAGACCCAGTACTTC. Translated: CAISETRDREETQYF.

The chain carries TRBV11-2 and TRBJ2-7; no clear D gene. The germline V gene has CDR1 SGHAT and CDR2 FQNNGV. The CDR3 has 12 residues. With 2 bases removed from V and 5 bases from J, the gap between germline ends came to 7 bases. The DNA for the CDR3 is TGTGCCAGCAGCTTATCCCCAGACGAGCAGTACTTC. This encodes CASSLSPDEQYF.

The chain combines TRBV28 with TRBJ2-1, with TRBD1 identical over 11 bases. Per germline, CDR1 MDHEN and CDR2 SYDVKM. The CDR3 consists of 15 residues. J was trimmed by 5 bases and V by 8 bases; bases with no gene match: 8. CDR3 sequence reads: CASGTGGILNNEQFF. The CDR3 DNA reads TGTGCCAGCGGGACAGGGGGGATTTTAAACAATGAGCAGTTCTTC.

The chain has TRBV13 and TRBJ2-3; 8 bases are a match to TRBD2. Unmatched junction bases numbered 4, after V lost 4 bases and J lost 4 bases. The germline V gene encodes CDR1 PRHDT and CDR2 FYEKMQ (reference sequence). The CDR3 covers 14 residues. The CDR3 DNA reads TGTGCCAGCAGCTCGGGACTAGTGGCAGATACGCAGTATTTT. It is translated as CASSSGLVADTQYF.

The count of this clone is one. The chain has TRBV21-1 and TRBJ1-1; the table's D call of TRBD1 was not tested on the DNA. TRBV21-1 is labeled a pseudogene. The CDR3 length is 17 residues. CDR3 nucleotide sequence: TGTGCCAGCAGCAAAGAAGGGGCAGGGCCCATGAACACTGAAGCTTTCTTT. Residues: CASSKEGAGPMNTEAFF.

The chain employs TRBV10-2 and TRBJ2-7; tentative D call: TRBD2 (6 bases). The CDR3 has 14 residues. V dropped 6 bases and J dropped 7 bases, with 19 bases sitting between them. The germline CDR1 and CDR2 sequences are WSHSY and SAAADI. In DNA form, the CDR3 reads TGCGCCAGCAGGGAAGCGGGCCTGGGGGGAGAGCAGTACTTC. This sequence encodes CASREAGLGGEQYF.

V usage is TRBV19 and J usage is TRBJ1-3; D is unclear. CDR1 and CDR2 from the germline V gene are LNHDA and SQIVND (reference sequence). The length of the CDR3 is 12 residues. Deletions cut 7 bases from V and 3 bases from J, with 7 bases between. The CDR3 sequence is CASISFGNTIYF. CDR3 sequence (DNA): TGTGCCAGTATATCGTTTGGAAACACCATATATTTT.

The rearrangement links TRBV24-1 to TRBJ2-3, with 8 bases fitting TRBD1. Germline V gives CDR1 KGHDR, CDR2 SFDVKD. This CDR3 region has 15 residues. V gave up 4 bases and J gave up 0 bases; unmatched junction bases: 2. DNA for the CDR3: TGTGCCACCAGTGACGGGACAGGAAGCACAGATACGCAGTATTTT. It translates to CATSDGTGSTDTQYF.